Shown below are 6 T cell receptor beta chains from a single sample sequenced in a study of cytomegalovirus exposure and HLA in healthy donors. TCRdb's copy holds only in-frame clones and misses some; the assay was immunoSEQ multiplex PCR. The profile shows approximately 150,000 clones, more than 70% of them singletons. Sequenced: PBMCs. The receptors here all came from a man younger than 40 in good health and CMV-seropositive.

The sample holds one count of this clone. The rearrangement uses TRBV4-3 and TRBJ1-2, with TRBD1 as a possible D gene (5 bases). Germline V gene sequence: CDR1 LGHNA, CDR2 YSLEER. V lost 0 bases, J lost 10 bases, and 18 bases lay in between. This CDR3 has 15 amino acids. The CDR3 coding sequence is TGCGCCAGCAGCCAAGATAAGCGGGGCTTCGGAGTCTACACCTTC. The encoded protein is CASSQDKRGFGVYTF.

In its sample, this clone was seen a few times. The chain couples TRBV4-2 to TRBJ1-2; D is uncertain. The CDR3 is made up of 13 amino acids. Trimming removed 4 bases at V and 4 bases at J, with 10 bases between. Per germline, CDR1 LGHNA and CDR2 YNFKEQ. The CDR3 DNA reads as TGTGCCAGCAGCCCCACCGACTCCTATGGCTACACCTTC. It is translated as CASSPTDSYGYTF.

As for this clone: This specimen includes other DNA sequences encoding the same CDR3. This chain uses TRBV28 with TRBJ1-2; D might be TRBD1 (5 bases). V lost 3 bases, J lost 2 bases, and 10 bases lay in between. Per the germline V gene, CDR1 is MDHEN and CDR2 is SYDVKM. The length of the CDR3 is 14 residues. This CDR3 reads CASSFGGSNYGYTF. DNA for the CDR3: TGTGCCAGCAGTTTCGGGGGGTCGAACTATGGCTACACCTTC.

This rearrangement joins TRBV6-1 to TRBJ1-3; D might be TRBD1 (6 bases). The CDR3 extends over 15 amino acids. Germline lookup yields CDR1 MNHNS and CDR2 SASEGT. Trimming took 2 bases from V and 0 from J, leaving 8 bases between them. CDR3 bases: TGTGCCAGCAGTGAATTACAGGGCTCTGGAAACACCATATATTTT. This translates into CASSELQGSGNTIYF.

The chain's CDR3 is CASSLDGELTGELFF. CDR3 nucleotide sequence: TGCGCCAGCAGCTTGGATGGTGAGCTCACCGGGGAGCTGTTTTTT. The chain carries TRBV5-1 and TRBJ2-2; D is unclear. This CDR3 is built from 15 residues. Germline values: CDR1 SGHRS, CDR2 YFSETQ. Trimming left V 0 bases short and J 4 bases short, with 10 bases between.

V gene TRBV29-1 combines with J gene TRBJ2-7; the D is unclear. The V end was cut by 7 bases, the J end by 3 bases, with 10 bases between. The CDR3 is 11 residues long. CDR1 and CDR2 (germline): SQVTM, ANQGSEA. This CDR3 is CSASQNYEQYF. The DNA for the CDR3 is TGCAGCGCGTCGCAGAACTACGAGCAGTACTTC.